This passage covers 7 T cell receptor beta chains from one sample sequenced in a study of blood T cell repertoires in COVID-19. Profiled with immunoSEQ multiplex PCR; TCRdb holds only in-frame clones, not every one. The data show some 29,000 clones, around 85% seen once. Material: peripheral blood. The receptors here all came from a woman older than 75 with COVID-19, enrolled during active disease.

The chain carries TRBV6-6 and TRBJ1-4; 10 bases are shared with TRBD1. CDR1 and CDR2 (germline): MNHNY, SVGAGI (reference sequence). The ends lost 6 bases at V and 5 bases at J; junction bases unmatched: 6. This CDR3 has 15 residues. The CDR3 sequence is CASSLGQGGNEKLFF. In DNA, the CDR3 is TGTGCCAGCAGCCTCGGACAGGGGGGGAATGAAAAACTGTTTTTT.

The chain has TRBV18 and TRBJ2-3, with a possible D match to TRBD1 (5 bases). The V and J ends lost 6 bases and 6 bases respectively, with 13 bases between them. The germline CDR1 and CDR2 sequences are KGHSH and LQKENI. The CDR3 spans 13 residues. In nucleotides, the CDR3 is TGTGCCAGCTCGCCCCTTTCAGGGGATACGCAGTATTTT. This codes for CASSPLSGDTQYF.

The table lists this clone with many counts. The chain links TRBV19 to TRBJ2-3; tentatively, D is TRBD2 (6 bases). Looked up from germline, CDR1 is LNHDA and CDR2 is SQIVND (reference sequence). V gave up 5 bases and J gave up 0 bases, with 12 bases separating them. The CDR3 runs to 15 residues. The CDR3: CASSPGLSSTDTQYF. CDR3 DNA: TGTGCCAGTAGTCCGGGACTTTCTAGCACAGATACGCAGTATTTT.

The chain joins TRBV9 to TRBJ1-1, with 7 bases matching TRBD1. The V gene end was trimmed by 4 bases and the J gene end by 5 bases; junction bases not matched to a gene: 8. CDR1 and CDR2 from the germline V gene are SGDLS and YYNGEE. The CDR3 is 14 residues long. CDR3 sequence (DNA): TGTGCCAGCAGCTCTCGACAGGGTAGAACTGAAGCTTTCTTT. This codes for CASSSRQGRTEAFF.

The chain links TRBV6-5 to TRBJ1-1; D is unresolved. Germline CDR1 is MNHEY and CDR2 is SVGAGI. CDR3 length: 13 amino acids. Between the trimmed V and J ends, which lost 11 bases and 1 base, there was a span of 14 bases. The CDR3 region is CASTESQNTEAFF. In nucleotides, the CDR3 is TGTGCCTCGACTGAGAGTCAGAACACTGAAGCTTTCTTT.

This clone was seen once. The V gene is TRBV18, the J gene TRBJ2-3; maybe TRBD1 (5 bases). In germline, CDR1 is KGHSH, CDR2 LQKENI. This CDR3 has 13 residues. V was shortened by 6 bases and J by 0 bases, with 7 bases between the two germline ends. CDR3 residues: CASSGHSTDTQYF. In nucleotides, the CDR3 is TGTGCCAGCTCGGGGCATAGCACAGATACGCAGTATTTT.

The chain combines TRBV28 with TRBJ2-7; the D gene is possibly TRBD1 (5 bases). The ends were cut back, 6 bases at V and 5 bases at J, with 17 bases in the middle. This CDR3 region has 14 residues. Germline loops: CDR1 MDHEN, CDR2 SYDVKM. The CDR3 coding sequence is TGTGCCAGCAGGACATCAGGGAAGGGCCACGAGCAGTACTTC. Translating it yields CASRTSGKGHEQYF.